The entry below describes one TCR beta chain. Its specificity is unknown. Only in-frame clones appear in the TCRdb table, and some are missing; sequencing was by immunoSEQ multiplex PCR. Found here are tens of thousands of clones, about 90% of them singletons; the top ten hold approximately 1.4%. This entry belongs to a study of cytomegalovirus exposure and HLA in healthy donors. Across the whole study: The roughly 130 validation repertoires used the same platform as the approximately 700 first-cohort repertoires (as reported by a later analysis).

This CDR3 region has 14 residues. J gave up 5 bases and V 5 bases, and 5 bases lay outside the gene matches. Germline loops: CDR1 MNHEY, CDR2 SMNVEV (reference sequence). Notes on the study in general: Cytomegalovirus status was reportedly diagnosed by the classifier with high specificity and sensitivity.

This TCR was sampled from a man between 18 and 29 years old in good health and CMV-seronegative. The specimen sequenced was PBMCs. The rearrangement uses TRBV27 and TRBJ1-4, with 7 bases fitting TRBD1. The CDR3, as DNA: TGTGCCAGCAGTCCGAAGGACAGGAATGAAAAACTGTTTTTT. Residues: CASSPKDRNEKLFF. Full variable domain (rest looked up from reference TRBV27 and TRBJ1-4): EAQVTQNPRYLITVTGKKLTVTCSQNMNHEYMSWYRQDPGLGLRQIYYSMNVEVTDKGDVPEGYKVSRKEKRNFPLILESPSPNQTSLYFCASSPKDRNEKLFFGSGTQLSVL.